This is a list of T cell receptor beta chains from one sample in a study of Ad26.COV2.S vaccination and SARS-CoV-2 variants. Libraries were prepared by immunoSEQ multiplex PCR; TCRdb keeps only in-frame clonotypes and omits some of them. The table has 290,000 or so clones, around 87% seen once. The sample consisted of peripheral blood, taken in a trial of Ad26.COV2.S vaccine versus placebo. Receptors were obtained from a person between 18 and 60 years old who received the Ad26.COV2.S COVID-19 vaccine or a placebo. Both conserved end residues are part of each CDR3. The D gene is left open where the match is weak. Clone size is stated in some rows and not others, as once, few, many or a class when expanded.

len	v_gene	j_gene	abundance	d_gene	CDR3nt	CDR3aa
15	TRBV5-5	TRBJ2-1	NA	NA	TGTGCCAGCAGCTTAGGTGCCCCGCTTTACAATGAGCAGTTCTTC	CASSLGAPLYNEQFF
15	TRBV19	TRBJ1-1	NA	NA	TGTGCCACCAGGACAGCAAACTCCATGAACACTGAAGCTTTCTTT	CATRTANSMNTEAFF
14	TRBV10-2	TRBJ2-5	NA	NA	TGCGCCAGCAGTTTCGTCACTAAAAAAGAGACCCAGTACTTC	CASSFVTKKETQYF
17	TRBV6-4	TRBJ1-5	NA	TRBD1	TGTGCCAGCATTAGATCCGACAGGGCCTTCGAAAATCAGCCCCAGCATTTT	CASIRSDRAFENQPQHF
18	TRBV28	TRBJ1-1	NA	TRBD1	TGTGCCAGCAGTCTAACTACGGACAGGGGGCTGAGGAACACTGAAGCTTTCTTT	CASSLTTDRGLRNTEAFF
16	TRBV7-2	TRBJ2-1	NA	TRBD1	TGTGCCAGCAGCCCAAAACCGGGACAGGGAAACAATGAGCAGTTCTTC	CASSPKPGQGNNEQFF
16	TRBV13	TRBJ2-2	NA	NA	TGTGCCAGCAGCTTAGAAAAGCAGACGAACACCGGGGAGCTGTTTTTT	CASSLEKQTNTGELFF
15	TRBV6-2/TRBV6-3	TRBJ2-2	NA	TRBD1	TGTGCCAGCAGCACAGGGGGCTTAAACACCGGGGAGCTGTTTTTT	CASSTGGLNTGELFF
13	TRBV27	TRBJ2-5	NA	NA	TGTGCCAGCAGCCGGACCCGGCGGGAGACCCAGTACTTC	CASSRTRRETQYF
18	TRBV19	TRBJ2-2	NA	TRBD1	TGTGCCAGTGACACCGGGACAGGGGGTCCCCTAGGCACCGGGGAGCTGTTTTTT	CASDTGTGGPLGTGELFF
15	TRBV19	TRBJ1-5	NA	NA	TGTGCCAGTAGTATAAGCGATGGCAGCAATCAGCCCCAGCATTTT	CASSISDGSNQPQHF
15	TRBV7-2	TRBJ1-3	NA	NA	TGTGCCAGCAGCTTCGCAGGCGTCTCTGGAAACACCATATATTTT	CASSFAGVSGNTIYF
15	TRBV5-1	TRBJ2-5	NA	NA	TGCGCCAGCAGCTTGGGGAGGGGGACACAAGAGACCCAGTACTTC	CASSLGRGTQETQYF
15	TRBV10-3	TRBJ2-7	NA	NA	TGTGCCATCAGTGAACGGGACACCTTCTCCTACGAGCAGTACTTC	CAISERDTFSYEQYF
15	TRBV7-3	TRBJ2-2	few	TRBD1	TGTGCCAGCAGCGAAAGACAGGGTCACACCGGGGAGCTGTTTTTT	CASSERQGHTGELFF
14	TRBV27	TRBJ2-2	NA	TRBD2	TGTGCCAGCAGTCGGACTAGCGGTACCGGGGAGCTGTTTTTT	CASSRTSGTGELFF
14	TRBV5-1	TRBJ1-1	NA	NA	TGCGCCAGCAGCGCATCCCCAGTGAACACTGAAGCTTTCTTT	CASSASPVNTEAFF
16	TRBV5-4	TRBJ1-5	once	NA	TGTGCCAGCAGCTCTCAAGGACGGAGATACAATCAGCCCCAGCATTTT	CASSSQGRRYNQPQHF
14	TRBV5-1	TRBJ1-2	NA	NA	TGCGCCAGCAGCTTGGAAGGGGCAGGCTATGGCTACACCTTC	CASSLEGAGYGYTF
15	TRBV27	TRBJ2-7	NA	NA	TGTGCCAGCTCTCAGGTCCAGGGTCTGTCGTACGAGCAGTACTTC	CASSQVQGLSYEQYF
14	TRBV18	TRBJ2-1	NA	TRBD2	TGTGCCAGCTCACTTACGGGGACTAACAATGAGCAGTTCTTC	CASSLTGTNNEQFF
16	TRBV7-9	TRBJ2-3	NA	NA	TGTGCCAGCAGCTTTACCGGGAGCGGTTACACAGATACGCAGTATTTT	CASSFTGSGYTDTQYF
13	TRBV6-2/TRBV6-3	TRBJ1-5	NA	NA	TGTGCCAGCAGCAACAGGGAAAATCAGCCCCAGCATTTT	CASSNRENQPQHF
14	TRBV19	TRBJ2-7	few	TRBD2	TGTGCCAGTATGGGGACTAGCGACTCCTACGAGCAGTACTTC	CASMGTSDSYEQYF
16	TRBV19	TRBJ2-1	once	TRBD1	TGTGCCAGTAGCCCGGACAGGGAAGGGGCGAGGGGTGAGCAGTTCTTC	CASSPDREGARGEQFF
12	TRBV12-3/TRBV12-4	TRBJ1-1	NA	NA	TGTGCCAGCAGTGCCGACAGACCGGAAGCTTTCTTT	CASSADRPEAFF
15	TRBV2	TRBJ2-2	NA	TRBD1	TGTGCCAGCAGTGCTCGTCTGAGGGGGCCTGGGGAGCTGTTTTTT	CASSARLRGPGELFF
15	TRBV6-5	TRBJ1-5	NA	NA	TGTGCCAGCAGTCCGACAGGAGTCATCAATCAGCCCCAGCATTTT	CASSPTGVINQPQHF
20	TRBV18	TRBJ2-1	NA	TRBD2	TGTGCCAGCTCACCCTCCCGGAGGGTGTTAGCGGGAGGTTTTTACAATGAGCAGTTCTTC	CASSPSRRVLAGGFYNEQFF
15	TRBV7-3	TRBJ1-1	NA	TRBD1	TGTGCCAGCAGCCTGTCCGGGACAGCGAACACTGAAGCTTTCTTT	CASSLSGTANTEAFF
16	TRBV4-3	TRBJ2-2	NA	TRBD1	TGCGCCAGCAGCCAAGATCCAGACAGGGGGACCGGGGAGCTGTTTTTT	CASSQDPDRGTGELFF
12	TRBV27	TRBJ2-2	NA	NA	TGTGCCAGCAGTTTCCGGACTGGGGAGCTGTTTTTT	CASSFRTGELFF
16	TRBV9	TRBJ1-1	NA	TRBD1	TGTGCCAGCAGCCCATCCATGACAGGGTTTTCAGCTGAAGCTTTCTTT	CASSPSMTGFSAEAFF
13	TRBV4-3	TRBJ2-2	NA	NA	TGCGCCAGCAGCCATGGGTACACCGGGGAGCTGTTTTTT	CASSHGYTGELFF
15	TRBV7-2	TRBJ2-5	NA	TRBD1	TGTGCCAGCAGCCCGCAACAGGGGCGACAAGAGACCCAGTACTTC	CASSPQQGRQETQYF
11	TRBV15	TRBJ1-4	NA	NA	TGTGCCACCAGCAGAGATGAAAAACTGTTTTTT	CATSRDEKLFF
10	TRBV6-5	TRBJ2-5	NA	NA	TGTGCCAGCAACCGAGAGACCCAGTACTTC	CASNRETQYF
14	TRBV5-1	TRBJ1-4	NA	NA	TGCGCCAGCAAGGAGGTTTCCACTAATGAAAAACTGTTTTTT	CASKEVSTNEKLFF
15	TRBV4-2	TRBJ2-7	NA	NA	TGTGCCAGCAGCAGCCCTTCGGACGGACTCTACGAGCAGTACTTC	CASSSPSDGLYEQYF
13	TRBV2	TRBJ2-1	NA	TRBD2	TGTGCCAGCAGTACTAGCGGGGGGCACATTCTGTTCTTC	CASSTSGGHILFF
16	TRBV2	TRBJ1-5	NA	TRBD1	TGTGCCAGCAGTGTCAGCACAGGGGGCTTTAATCAGCCCCAGCATTTT	CASSVSTGGFNQPQHF
15	TRBV5-8	TRBJ1-5	once	TRBD1	TGTGCCAGCAGCCACGGACAGGGGTGGAATCAGCCCCAGCATTTT	CASSHGQGWNQPQHF